The source of this T cell receptor beta chain is a study of blood T cell repertoires in COVID-19. As for the study in general: Sites in the United States, Italy and Spain provided acute and convalescent COVID-19 samples. Sample material is recorded as cDNA or gDNA derived from T cells, B-cell-depleted T cells, or PBMCs.

Categorization into cohorts depended on clinical history that participants reported. The data were produced by immunoSEQ multiplex PCR, yet TCRdb's version contains in-frame clones alone and is incomplete. The data show under 250,000 clones, about 83% seen once. The clonotype originates from a woman aged 40-49 years who had been exposed to COVID-19. Sequencing input: PBMCs or T cells enriched from blood (not recorded which).

The DNA for the CDR3 is TGTGCCAGCTCCCCTAGACTAGTTCAAGATACGCAGTATTTT. Amino acid sequence: CASSPRLVQDTQYF. The V gene is TRBV2, the J gene TRBJ2-3; tentatively, D is TRBD2 (6 bases). This CDR3 spans 14 amino acids. Germline V gene data show CDR1 as SNHLY and CDR2 as FYNNEI. The V end lost 8 bases, the J end lost 5 bases, and 17 bases lay between the germline ends.